The subject of this entry is one T cell receptor beta chain. Its specificity is unknown. These data belong to a study of T cells expressing NK-cell markers. Turning to the study itself: Repertoire data for TCR beta were derived from sorted T cells (CD3+CD56+NKG2C+, CD3+CD56+NKG2C- and CD3+CD56-NKG2C+).

CDR1 is SGHAT, CDR2 FQDESV, per germline (reference sequence). This CDR3 contains 17 residues. TCRdb re-called the 5' RACE reads; one entry per CDR3 protein, DNA not given. Here the sample table reports about 460,000 distinct CDR3 sequences. Study outcomes and limitations: The contribution of dominant NKG2C+ clonotypes to CD8+ T cells in five to seven donors was about 1.0-7.0%.

The sample comprised blood T cells: a sorted CD56 or NKG2C T cell subset, CD4+ or CD8+ T cells, or bulk PBMC T cells (not recorded which). The sequence was collected from a woman in her 50s in good health. V and J are TRBV11-1 and TRBJ2-1; TCRdb proposes TRBD2, but this gene call is untestable without DNA. CDR3 in amino acids: CASSLARLPGTHNEQFF.